This T cell receptor beta chain came from a study of human T cells and chemical hapten exposure. Study as a whole: Diphenylcyclopropenone doses were given weekly to the scalps of patients across the roughly 25-week study. Findings and caveats of the study: Large CDR3 similarity clusters arose significantly more often from expanded TCRs than from controls.

One entry per CDR3 protein results from TCRdb running MiXCR on the RACE reads. The sample yields roughly 120,000 distinct CDR3 sequences, 9.5% to 13% seen once. This clonotype was counted ten times or more. What it recognizes is unknown. Time point defined: patch test 1, 2 weeks after DPC sensitization. Treatment of the sample: therapeutic diphenylcyclopropenone sensitization with weekly scalp DPC. Germline CDR1 reads MNHNY; CDR2 reads SVGAGI (reference sequence). V was pared by 6 bases and J by 3 bases, with 14 bases between. This CDR3 has 14 amino acids. The chain couples TRBV6-6 to TRBJ1-2; D is undetermined. The specimen was whole blood, collected in connection with sensitization to the hapten diphenylcyclopropenone (DPC). The source is a woman aged 45-65 years with alopecia areata. Some clones in this sample may be carry-over from other donors' samples. The CDR3 reads CASRPIWEDYGYTF. In DNA form, the CDR3 reads TGTGCCAGCAGACCGATCTGGGAGGACTATGGCTACACCTTC.